This passage covers 9 T cell receptor beta chains from one sample sequenced in a study of CD8 T cells in Susac syndrome. The authors reverse transcribed about 0.5 to 1 ug RNA with random hexamers. Using its own MiXCR run on the immunoSEQ multiplex PCR reads, TCRdb lists one record per CDR3 protein. This sample yields fewer than 150,000 distinct CDR3 sequences, of which approximately 90% are seen a single time; about 0.23% belongs to the top ten. Sequencing was performed on CD8+ T cells from PBMCs. The origin of the receptors is a human donor with multiple sclerosis.

J is TRBJ2-5 and V is TRBV12-3 or TRBV12-4; TRBD2 agrees at 13 bases. The V and J ends lost 5 bases and 1 base, in that order; junction bases with no gene match: 4. The CDR3 runs to 16 residues. The DNA for the CDR3 is TGTGCCAGCAGTAGAGGGACTAGCGGGATCCAAGAGACCCAGTACTTC. It encodes CASSRGTSGIQETQYF.

This chain connects TRBV12-3 or TRBV12-4 to TRBJ2-5, with D hard to call. The CDR3 length is 13 residues. Trimming removed 6 bases at V and 7 bases at J, with 15 bases between. CDR3 coding DNA: TGTGCCAGCAGCTCGGACCAGAATTGGACCCAGTACTTC. This codes for CASSSDQNWTQYF.

The V and J genes are TRBV25-1 and TRBJ1-1; D gene ambiguous. The CDR3 has 13 amino acids. Trimming pared 2 bases from V and 11 bases from J, leaving 15 bases between. Per the germline V gene, CDR1 is MGHDK and CDR2 is SYGVNS. DNA of the CDR3: TGTGCCAGCAGTGAAGGGTCCGGGGTTCTGGCTTTCTTT. This translates into CASSEGSGVLAFF. Filled out from reference TRBV25-1 and TRBJ1-1, the complete variable domain reads EADIYQTPRYLVIGTGKKITLECSQTMGHDKMYWYQQDPGMELHLIHYSYGVNSTEKGDLSSESTVSRIRTEHFPLTLESARPSHTSQYLCASSEGSGVLAFFGQGTRLTVV.

The chain couples TRBV10-3 to TRBJ2-7; D call uncertain. This CDR3 has 15 residues. V was trimmed by 3 bases and J by 3 bases, leaving 15 bases between them. CDR1 and CDR2 from the germline V gene are ENHRY and SYGVKD. CDR3: CAISESTNYHYEQYF. In nucleotides, the CDR3 is TGTGCCATCAGTGAATCCACCAATTATCACTACGAGCAGTACTTC.

The CDR3 coding sequence is TGTGCCAGCAGTTACTTCACCGGGACTAGCGCCATCAGCTCCTACAATGAGCAGTTCTTC. Residues: CASSYFTGTSAISSYNEQFF. The chain uses TRBV6-5 and TRBJ2-1, with 10 bases fitting TRBD2. Trimming removed 1 base from V and 0 bases from J; junction bases left unmatched: 12. Per the germline V gene, CDR1 is MNHEY and CDR2 is SVGAGI. The CDR3 length is 20 residues.

The chain has TRBV28 and TRBJ1-1, with D tentatively TRBD1 (5 bases). V dropped 4 bases and J dropped 1 base, with 7 bases sitting between them. The CDR3 spans 13 residues. Germline lookup yields CDR1 MDHEN and CDR2 SYDVKM. CDR3 sequence reads: CASSSQGNTEAFF. The CDR3 DNA follows: TGTGCCAGCAGTTCCCAGGGGAACACTGAAGCTTTCTTT.

V gene TRBV7-9 combines with J gene TRBJ1-1; no firm D call. From germline, CDR1 is SEHNR and CDR2 FQNEAQ (reference sequence). Trimming cost V 7 bases and J 7 bases, with 10 bases left between them. The CDR3 is 11 amino acids. CDR3 sequence (DNA): TGTGCCAGCATCCTCGGGGTTGAAGCTTTCTTT. This translates into CASILGVEAFF.

The genes are TRBV3-1 and TRBJ1-5; D not certain. The germline V and J ends were trimmed by 0 bases and 3 bases, with 9 bases remaining between them. CDR3 size: 15 residues. Germline V gene data show CDR1 as LGHDT and CDR2 as YNNKEL (reference sequence). The chain's CDR3 is CASSQDYGYNQPQHF. In nucleotides, the CDR3 is TGTGCCAGCAGCCAAGATTATGGATACAATCAGCCCCAGCATTTT. The full variable domain, rest sourced from reference TRBV3-1 and TRBJ1-5, is DTAVSQTPKYLVTQMGNDKSIKCEQNLGHDTMYWYKQDSKKFLKIMFSYNNKELIINETVPNRFSPKSPDKAHLNLHINSLELGDSAVYFCASSQDYGYNQPQHFGDGTRLSIL.

This sequence joins TRBV19 and TRBJ1-2; TRBD1 matches at 9 bases. Germline V gives CDR1 LNHDA, CDR2 SQIVND (reference sequence). Trimming took 0 bases from V and 5 from J; bases not matched to a gene: 13. This CDR3 is 18 amino acids long. The CDR3 spells CASSIDLETGGDVYGYTF. The CDR3 coding sequence is TGTGCCAGTAGTATAGATCTGGAGACAGGGGGTGACGTATATGGCTACACCTTC. The full variable domain, in which reference TRBV19 and TRBJ1-2 provide the parts outside the CDR3, is DGGITQSPKYLFRKEGQNVTLSCEQNLNHDAMYWYRQDPGQGLRLIYYSQIVNDFQKGDIAEGYSVSREKKESFPLTVTSAQKNPTAFYLCASSIDLETGGDVYGYTFGSGTRLTVV.